Below, 27 T cell receptor beta chains from the same sample are listed, as sequenced in a study of Ad26.COV2.S vaccination and SARS-CoV-2 variants. Treatment reported: around 19 received Ad26.COV2.S at low or high dose, single or two shots; 5 received placebo; per-sample allocation not given. Specimens were obtained on day 63 following the first vaccine or placebo injection. Sequencing used immunoSEQ multiplex PCR; TCRdb keeps in-frame clones, though not all of them. The repertoire holds 300,000 to 350,000 clones, with roughly 80% as singletons. The material sequenced was peripheral blood, taken in a trial of Ad26.COV2.S vaccine versus placebo. These TCRs come from a person aged 18-65 years who received the Ad26.COV2.S COVID-19 vaccine or a placebo.

This chain joins TRBV19 and TRBJ1-5; unclear D gene. This CDR3 contains 17 residues. Germline V gives CDR1 LNHDA, CDR2 SQIVND (reference sequence). V was trimmed by 5 bases and J by 1 base, leaving 18 bases between them. CDR3 sequence (DNA): TGTGCCAGTAGTTCTAAGCCCCTGGGTGAGAGCAATCAGCCCCAGCATTTT. Protein: CASSSKPLGESNQPQHF.

The rearrangement links TRBV10-2 to TRBJ1-1, with 8 bases that match TRBD1. Germline CDR1 WSHSY, CDR2 SAAADI. Unmatched junction bases numbered 10, after V lost 0 bases and J lost 4 bases. This CDR3 comprises 17 residues. The DNA of the CDR3 is TGCGCCAGCAGTGAGTCTTTAGGACAGGGTTTTGGCACTGAAGCTTTCTTT. This gives the protein CASSESLGQGFGTEAFF.

The rearrangement links TRBV11-2 to TRBJ1-2, with D perhaps TRBD1 (6 bases). Germline V gene lookup returns CDR1 SGHAT and CDR2 FQNNGV. The V end was cut by 5 bases, the J end by 8 bases, with 15 bases between. The CDR3 is 13 residues long. The CDR3 reads CASSQLRDTGYTF. CDR3 nucleotide sequence: TGTGCCAGCAGCCAGCTCCGGGACACCGGCTACACCTTC.

This chain links TRBV5-1 with TRBJ2-7; D unresolved. This CDR3 region has 14 residues. Germline assignment: CDR1 SGHRS and CDR2 YFSETQ. Trimming stripped 0 bases from V and 3 bases from J, with 10 bases between. The CDR3 coding sequence is TGCGCCAGCAGCTTGGTCACTACTATCTACGAGCAGTACTTC. Amino acid sequence: CASSLVTTIYEQYF.

The chain recombines TRBV19 with TRBJ2-1; D is unclear. The CDR3 runs 13 residues. The V gene's germline CDR1 is LNHDA and CDR2 SQIVND (reference sequence). V was clipped by 7 bases and J by 6 bases, with 13 bases between them. The CDR3 DNA is TGTGCCAGTATTGGAGTGGGCCCCAATGAGCAGTTCTTC. It specifies CASIGVGPNEQFF.

The V call is TRBV15, the J call TRBJ2-3; D gene unclear. Germline V gives CDR1 LNHNV, CDR2 YYDKDF (reference sequence). The CDR3 length is 14 residues. Trimming took 3 bases from V and 4 from J, leaving 11 bases between them. For the CDR3, the DNA is TGTGCCACCAGCAGCGGGTTTGAAGCAGATACGCAGTATTTT. Its protein product is CATSSGFEADTQYF.

The chain couples TRBV2 to TRBJ1-5; perhaps TRBD1 as D (6 bases). V gave up 7 bases and J gave up 0 bases, with 10 bases separating them. Germline CDR1 is SNHLY and CDR2 is FYNNEI. This CDR3 has 14 residues. This CDR3 reads CASNRVYSNQPQHF. The CDR3 DNA follows: TGTGCCAGCAACAGGGTGTATAGCAATCAGCCCCAGCATTTT.

The CDR3 sequence is CASSLVGQGTLNTEAFF. The DNA of the CDR3 is TGTGCCAGCAGTTTAGTGGGACAGGGGACCTTGAACACTGAAGCTTTCTTT. The gene calls are TRBV27 and TRBJ1-1; 10 bases align to TRBD1. V was clipped by 2 bases and J by 0 bases; unmatched bases: 6. Germline V gene sequence: CDR1 MNHEY, CDR2 SMNVEV (reference sequence). The CDR3 totals 17 residues.

This chain connects TRBV19 to TRBJ1-4, with 7 nucleotides matching TRBD1. The germline V gene has CDR1 LNHDA and CDR2 SQIVND (reference sequence). Germline trimming cut 3 bases from V and 2 bases from J; bases unmatched to any gene: 3. The CDR3 loop spans 15 amino acids. CDR3 nucleotide sequence: TGTGCCAGTAGTATTACAGGGGATACTAATGAAAAACTGTTTTTT. The encoded protein is CASSITGDTNEKLFF.

The chain joins TRBV5-1 to TRBJ2-5; 10 bases agree with TRBD1. The V gene's germline CDR1 is SGHRS and CDR2 YFSETQ. The CDR3 totals 14 residues. V was clipped by 4 bases and J by 4 bases; unmatched bases: 4. CDR3 amino acids: CASSHRTGGETQYF. The CDR3 DNA reads as TGCGCCAGCAGCCATCGGACAGGGGGAGAGACCCAGTACTTC.

The rearrangement joins TRBV6-6 to TRBJ2-7; D is perhaps TRBD1 (5 bases). CDR1 MNHNY and CDR2 SVGAGI come from the germline V gene (reference sequence). The CDR3 is 13 amino acids. V was clipped by 6 bases and J by 4 bases, with 13 bases between them. CDR3 sequence (DNA): TGTGCCAGCAGCCTCCGACAGCTTTACGAGCAGTACTTC. Its protein is CASSLRQLYEQYF.

The V and J genes are TRBV19 and TRBJ2-4; 8 nucleotides match TRBD1. The CDR3 loop spans 14 amino acids. V was clipped by 5 bases and J by 5 bases; unmatched bases: 5. Germline V gene lookup returns CDR1 LNHDA and CDR2 SQIVND (reference sequence). Here the CDR3 reads CASSVQGVENIQYF. The CDR3 DNA sequence: TGTGCCAGTAGTGTACAGGGGGTCGAAAACATTCAGTACTTC.

This chain links TRBV18 with TRBJ1-1; 12 bases fit TRBD1. The germline CDR1 and CDR2 sequences are KGHSH and LQKENI. Trimming cost V 3 bases and J 4 bases; bases outside gene matches: 6. This CDR3 has 16 amino acids. CDR3 residues: CASSPQGQGAGTEAFF. The CDR3 region has the DNA TGTGCCAGCTCACCGCAGGGACAGGGGGCCGGCACTGAAGCTTTCTTT.

This sequence joins TRBV7-3 and TRBJ2-3; 7 bases align to TRBD2. This CDR3 has 15 amino acids. In germline, CDR1 is SGHTA, CDR2 FQGTGA. V lost 2 bases, J lost 5 bases, and 7 bases stayed unmatched. The CDR3 here is CASSLVLGEGDTQYF. In nucleotides, the CDR3 is TGTGCCAGCAGCTTAGTTTTGGGGGAGGGAGATACGCAGTATTTT.

The CDR3 bases are TGTGCCAGCAGTTTGGGAGACGAGCAGTACTTC. Residues: CASSLGDEQYF. The chain employs TRBV6-5 and TRBJ2-7, with D maybe TRBD2 (5 bases). V lost 4 bases, J lost 5 bases, and 6 bases lay in between. CDR1 and CDR2 (germline): MNHEY, SVGAGI. This CDR3 is 11 amino acids long.

This chain links TRBV9 with TRBJ1-1; D may be TRBD1 (5 bases). Trimming shortened V by 4 bases and J by 1 base, and 8 bases separated the two germline ends. Germline CDR1 and CDR2: SGDLS and YYNGEE. CDR3 length: 13 amino acids. The CDR3 nucleotides are TGTGCCAGCAGCTCCACAGGGAACACTGAAGCTTTCTTT. It specifies CASSSTGNTEAFF.

In regard to this clone: The same CDR3 is also encoded by other DNA sequences in this sample. The chain joins TRBV6-5 to TRBJ1-5; D is ambiguous. Germline CDR1 and CDR2: MNHEY and SVGAGI. The CDR3 extends over 14 amino acids. With 6 bases removed from V and 0 bases from J, the gap between germline ends came to 9 bases. The CDR3: CASSLDGSNQPQHF. CDR3 bases: TGTGCCAGCAGCTTGGACGGTAGCAATCAGCCCCAGCATTTT.

The rearrangement links TRBV24-1 to TRBJ2-2; D gene ambiguous. CDR3 size: 13 residues. Trimming removed 7 bases at V and 5 bases at J, with 10 bases between. CDR1 and CDR2 from the germline V gene are KGHDR and SFDVKD. CDR3 DNA sequence: TGTGCCACCAGACGTTTTGAGACCGGGGAGCTGTTTTTT. It specifies CATRRFETGELFF.

The chain is built from TRBV10-1 and TRBJ2-3, with a tentative D call TRBD1 (5 bases). Germline V gene lookup returns CDR1 WNHNN and CDR2 SYGVQD (reference sequence). The CDR3 spans 17 residues. V was cut by 4 bases and J by 1 base, with 18 bases left in between. The CDR3 DNA is TGCGCCAGCAGTGGATCTACAGGAGATTTTCGCACAGATACGCAGTATTTT. This encodes CASSGSTGDFRTDTQYF.

The genes are TRBV5-7 and TRBJ1-3; D remains unclear. TRBV5-7 is assigned to the ORF class and has an uncertain function. The germline V and J ends were trimmed by 4 bases and 0 bases, with 14 bases remaining between them. The CDR3 is made up of 16 amino acids. This CDR3 reads CASSQLTCSSGNTIYF. The CDR3 DNA reads as TGTGCCAGCAGCCAGCTGACGTGCAGCTCTGGAAACACCATATATTTT.

This clone was recorded only once. This chain links TRBV19 with TRBJ2-2; TRBD1 agrees at 9 bases. The ends lost 8 bases at V and 6 bases at J; junction bases unmatched: 10. The CDR3 totals 15 residues. Germline CDR1 is LNHDA and CDR2 is SQIVND (reference sequence). This CDR3 is CASGRGQGVAGELFF. The CDR3 DNA reads as TGTGCCAGTGGCCGGGGACAGGGTGTAGCCGGGGAGCTGTTTTTT.

The chain recombines TRBV2 with TRBJ1-2; D is perhaps TRBD1 (6 bases). This CDR3 contains 15 residues. V lost 3 bases to trimming and J lost 4 bases, with 15 bases between them. Per the germline V gene, CDR1 is SNHLY and CDR2 is FYNNEI. CDR3 loop: CASSEVARGSYGYTF. The CDR3 nucleotides read TGTGCCAGCAGTGAGGTCGCCAGGGGTAGCTATGGCTACACCTTC.

The rearrangement uses TRBV12-3 or TRBV12-4 and TRBJ1-1, with D maybe TRBD1 (6 bases). CDR3 length: 11 residues. The V end was cut by 5 bases, the J end by 8 bases, with 9 bases between. The CDR3 nucleotides read TGTGCCAGCAGTAAAGGGGGGGAAGCTTTCTTT. Translation gives CASSKGGEAFF.

This clone was counted once. The CDR3 is CASSRQLGKGGGYTF. The CDR3 DNA follows: TGTGCCAGCAGCCGTCAATTGGGAAAGGGGGGTGGCTACACCTTC. The chain couples TRBV28 to TRBJ1-2; D possibly corresponds to TRBD1 (6 bases). Trimming removed 6 bases from V and 7 bases from J, with 21 bases in between. This CDR3 region has 15 residues. Germline V gene sequence: CDR1 MDHEN, CDR2 SYDVKM.

This clone was seen more than once but under ten times. The CDR3 DNA sequence: TGCGCCAGCAGAATGGGGATTTTCAAATTGGAAACTAATGAAAAACTGTTTTTT. This translates into CASRMGIFKLETNEKLFF. This chain links TRBV5-1 with TRBJ1-4; D is unresolved. From germline, CDR1 is SGHRS and CDR2 YFSETQ. With 5 bases removed from V and 1 base from J, the gap between germline ends came to 21 bases. The CDR3 is 18 residues long.

The chain employs TRBV5-5 and TRBJ2-2, with 9 positions matching TRBD1. Losses at the gene ends were 5 bases for V and 5 bases for J; bases not matched to a gene: 7. The CDR3 sequence is 15 residues long. Germline lookup yields CDR1 SGHKS and CDR2 YYEKEE (reference sequence). The CDR3 is CASRPGQGQTGELFF. DNA for the CDR3: TGTGCCAGCAGGCCGGGACAGGGCCAAACCGGGGAGCTGTTTTTT.

The J gene is TRBJ1-3, the V gene TRBV7-2; unclear D gene. The germline CDR1 and CDR2 sequences are SGHTA and FQGNSA. The CDR3 has 16 amino acids. The V end lost 5 bases, the J end lost 1 base, and 15 bases lay between the germline ends. The CDR3: CASSQLVSASGNTIYF. The CDR3 DNA reads TGTGCCAGCAGCCAATTGGTGTCAGCGTCTGGAAACACCATATATTTT.